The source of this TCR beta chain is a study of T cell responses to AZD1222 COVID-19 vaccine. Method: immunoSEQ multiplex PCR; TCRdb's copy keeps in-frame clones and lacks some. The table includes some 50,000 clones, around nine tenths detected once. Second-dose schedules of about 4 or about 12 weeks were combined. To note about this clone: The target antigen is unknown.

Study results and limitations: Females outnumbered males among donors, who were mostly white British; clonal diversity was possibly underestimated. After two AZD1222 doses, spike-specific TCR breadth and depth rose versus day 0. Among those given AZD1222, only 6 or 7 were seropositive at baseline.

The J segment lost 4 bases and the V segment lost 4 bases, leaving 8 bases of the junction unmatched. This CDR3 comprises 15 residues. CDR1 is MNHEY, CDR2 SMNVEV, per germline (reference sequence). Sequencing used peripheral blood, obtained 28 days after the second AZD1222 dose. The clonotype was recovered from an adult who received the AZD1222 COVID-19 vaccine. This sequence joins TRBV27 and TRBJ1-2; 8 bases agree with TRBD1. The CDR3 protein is CASSSNRDRSYGYTF. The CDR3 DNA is TGTGCCAGCAGTTCAAACCGGGACAGGAGCTATGGCTACACCTTC.